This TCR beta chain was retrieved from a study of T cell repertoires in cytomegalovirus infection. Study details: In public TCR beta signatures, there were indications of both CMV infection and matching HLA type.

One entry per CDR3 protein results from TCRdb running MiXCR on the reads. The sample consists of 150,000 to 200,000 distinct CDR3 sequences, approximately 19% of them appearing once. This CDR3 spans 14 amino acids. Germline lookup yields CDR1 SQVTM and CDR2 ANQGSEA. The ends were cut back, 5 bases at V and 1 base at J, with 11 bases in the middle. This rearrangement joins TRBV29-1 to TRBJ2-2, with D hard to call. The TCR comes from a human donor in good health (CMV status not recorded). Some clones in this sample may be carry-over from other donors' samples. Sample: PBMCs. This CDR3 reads CSVLAAQNTGELFF. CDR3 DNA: TGCAGCGTTCTTGCAGCACAGAACACCGGGGAGCTGTTTTTT.